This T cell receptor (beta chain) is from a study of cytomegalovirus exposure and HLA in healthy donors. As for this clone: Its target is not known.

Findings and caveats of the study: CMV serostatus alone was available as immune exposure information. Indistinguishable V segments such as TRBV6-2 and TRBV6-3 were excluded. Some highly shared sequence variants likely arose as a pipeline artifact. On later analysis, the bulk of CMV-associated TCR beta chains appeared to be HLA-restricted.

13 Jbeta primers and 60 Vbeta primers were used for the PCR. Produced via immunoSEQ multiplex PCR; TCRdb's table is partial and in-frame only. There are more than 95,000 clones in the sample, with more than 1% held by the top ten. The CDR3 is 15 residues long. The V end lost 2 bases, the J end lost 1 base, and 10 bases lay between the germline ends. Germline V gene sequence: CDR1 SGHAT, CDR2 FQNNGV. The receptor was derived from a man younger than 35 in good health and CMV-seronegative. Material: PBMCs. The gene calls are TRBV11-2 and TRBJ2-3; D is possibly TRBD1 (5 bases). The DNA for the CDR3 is TGTGCCAGCAGCTTAACGGGCAGGGGCACAGATACGCAGTATTTT. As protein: CASSLTGRGTDTQYF.